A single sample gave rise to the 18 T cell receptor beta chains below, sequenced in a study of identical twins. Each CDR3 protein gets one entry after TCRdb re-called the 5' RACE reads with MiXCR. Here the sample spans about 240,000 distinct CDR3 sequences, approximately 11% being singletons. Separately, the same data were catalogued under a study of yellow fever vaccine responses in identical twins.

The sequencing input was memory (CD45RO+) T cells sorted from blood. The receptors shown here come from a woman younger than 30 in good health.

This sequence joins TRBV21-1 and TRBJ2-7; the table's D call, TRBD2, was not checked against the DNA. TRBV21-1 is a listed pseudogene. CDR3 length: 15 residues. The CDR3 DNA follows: TGTGCCAGCAGCAAAAGGTCTAGCGGGAGTCGGGAGCAGTACTTC. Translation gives CASSKRSSGSREQYF.

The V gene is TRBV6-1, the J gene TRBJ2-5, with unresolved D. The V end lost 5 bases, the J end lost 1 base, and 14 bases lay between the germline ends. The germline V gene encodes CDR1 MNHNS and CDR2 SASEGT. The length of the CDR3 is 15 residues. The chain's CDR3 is CASSLGAAIQETQYF. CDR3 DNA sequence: TGTGCCAGCAGTCTCGGCGCAGCAATCCAAGAGACCCAGTACTTC.

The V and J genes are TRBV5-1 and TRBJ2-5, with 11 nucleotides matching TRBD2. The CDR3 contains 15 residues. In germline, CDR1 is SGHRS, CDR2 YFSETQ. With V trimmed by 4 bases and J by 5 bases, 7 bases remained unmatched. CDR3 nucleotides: TGCGCCAGCAGCCCCGGTGTAGCGGGGGGGGAGACCCAGTACTTC. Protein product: CASSPGVAGGETQYF. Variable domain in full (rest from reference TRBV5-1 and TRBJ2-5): KAGVTQTPRYLIKTRGQQVTLSCSPISGHRSVSWYQQTPGQGLQFLFEYFSETQRNKGNFPGRFSGRQFSNSRSEMNVSTLELGDSALYLCASSPGVAGGETQYFGPGTRLLVL.

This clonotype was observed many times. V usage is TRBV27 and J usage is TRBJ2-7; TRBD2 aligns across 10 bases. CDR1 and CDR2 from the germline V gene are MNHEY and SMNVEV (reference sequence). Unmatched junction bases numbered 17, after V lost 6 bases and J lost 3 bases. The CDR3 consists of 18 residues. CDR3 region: CASSIGGASGRSIYEQYF. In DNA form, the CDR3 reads TGTGCCAGCAGCATCGGGGGGGCTAGCGGGAGAAGTATCTACGAGCAGTACTTC.

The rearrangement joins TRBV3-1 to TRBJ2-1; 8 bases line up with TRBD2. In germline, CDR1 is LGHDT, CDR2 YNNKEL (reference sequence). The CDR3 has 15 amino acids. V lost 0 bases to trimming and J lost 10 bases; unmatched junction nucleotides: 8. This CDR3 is CASSQDRSGGPEQFF. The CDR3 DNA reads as TGTGCCAGCAGCCAAGATCGCAGCGGGGGCCCAGAGCAGTTCTTC.

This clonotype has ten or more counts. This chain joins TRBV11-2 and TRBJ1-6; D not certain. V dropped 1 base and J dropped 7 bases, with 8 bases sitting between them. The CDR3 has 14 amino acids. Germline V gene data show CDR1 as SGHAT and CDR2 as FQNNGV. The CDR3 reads CASSLVGSNSPLHF. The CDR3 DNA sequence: TGTGCCAGCAGCTTAGTTGGCAGCAATTCACCCCTCCACTTT. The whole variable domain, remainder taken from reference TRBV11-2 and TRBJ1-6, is EAGVAQSPRYKIIEKRQSVAFWCNPISGHATLYWYQQILGQGPKLLIQFQNNGVVDDSQLPKDRFSAERLKGVDSTLKIQPAKLEDSAVYLCASSLVGSNSPLHFGNGTRLTVT.

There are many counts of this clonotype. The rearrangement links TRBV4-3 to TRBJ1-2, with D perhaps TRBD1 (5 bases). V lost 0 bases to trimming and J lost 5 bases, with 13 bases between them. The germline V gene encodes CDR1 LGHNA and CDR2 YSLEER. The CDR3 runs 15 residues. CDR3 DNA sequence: TGCGCCAGCAGCCAAGATGCAGGGAATGTGTATGGCTACACCTTC. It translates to CASSQDAGNVYGYTF.

The DNA for the CDR3 is TGCAGTGCTAGATCAGGCTACGAGCAGTACTTC. Protein sequence: CSARSGYEQYF. The chain carries TRBV20-1 and TRBJ2-7, with D hard to call. The V gene's germline CDR1 is DFQATT and CDR2 SNEGSKA (reference sequence). Trimming left V 2 bases short and J 3 bases short, with 5 bases between. The CDR3 has 11 residues.

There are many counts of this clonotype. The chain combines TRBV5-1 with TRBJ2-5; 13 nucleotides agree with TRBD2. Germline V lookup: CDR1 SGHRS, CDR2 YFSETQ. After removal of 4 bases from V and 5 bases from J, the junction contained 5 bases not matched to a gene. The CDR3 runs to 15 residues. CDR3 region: CASSQGLAGSETQYF. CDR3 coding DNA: TGCGCCAGCAGCCAGGGACTAGCGGGGTCCGAGACCCAGTACTTC.

CDR3 sequence: CASSLSLGEGAFF. As DNA, the CDR3 is TGTGCCAGCAGCTTATCTTTAGGGGAGGGAGCTTTCTTT. J is TRBJ1-1 and V is TRBV7-9, with D possibly being TRBD1 (5 bases). CDR3 length: 13 amino acids. The V gene lost 2 bases and the J gene lost 10 bases, with 14 bases spanning the gap. The germline gives CDR1 SEHNR, CDR2 FQNEAQ (reference sequence).

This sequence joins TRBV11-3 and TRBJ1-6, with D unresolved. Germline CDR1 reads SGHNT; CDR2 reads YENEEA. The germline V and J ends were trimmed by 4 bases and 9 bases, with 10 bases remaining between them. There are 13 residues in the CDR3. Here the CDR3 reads CASSWNVGSPLHF. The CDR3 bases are TGTGCCAGCAGCTGGAACGTAGGTTCACCCCTCCACTTT.

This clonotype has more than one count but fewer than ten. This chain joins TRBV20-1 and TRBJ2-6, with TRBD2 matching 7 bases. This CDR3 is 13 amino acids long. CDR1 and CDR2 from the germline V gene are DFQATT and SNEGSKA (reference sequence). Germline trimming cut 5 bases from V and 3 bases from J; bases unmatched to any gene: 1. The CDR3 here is CSARGDGANVLTF. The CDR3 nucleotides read TGCAGTGCTCGGGGGGATGGGGCCAACGTCCTGACTTTC.

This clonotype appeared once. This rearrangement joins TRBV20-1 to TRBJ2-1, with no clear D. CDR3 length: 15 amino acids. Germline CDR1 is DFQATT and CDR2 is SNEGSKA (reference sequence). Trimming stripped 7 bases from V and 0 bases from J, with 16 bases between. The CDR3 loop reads CSGFTAFSSYNEQFF. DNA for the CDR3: TGCAGTGGTTTTACGGCCTTTAGCTCCTACAATGAGCAGTTCTTC.

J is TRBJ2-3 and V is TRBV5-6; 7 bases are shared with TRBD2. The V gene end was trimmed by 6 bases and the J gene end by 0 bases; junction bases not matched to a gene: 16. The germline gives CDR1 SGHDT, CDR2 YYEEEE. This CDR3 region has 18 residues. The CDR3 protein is CASIRGVARRSSTDTQYF. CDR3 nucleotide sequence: TGTGCCAGCATTCGGGGGGTAGCGAGACGTTCTAGCACAGATACGCAGTATTTT.

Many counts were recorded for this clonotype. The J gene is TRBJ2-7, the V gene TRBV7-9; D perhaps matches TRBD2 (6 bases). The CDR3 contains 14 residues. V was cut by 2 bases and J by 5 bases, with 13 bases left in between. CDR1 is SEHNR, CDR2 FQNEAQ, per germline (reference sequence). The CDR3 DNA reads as TGTGCCAGCAGCTTACCGGGAGTCCCCCACGAGCAGTACTTC. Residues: CASSLPGVPHEQYF.

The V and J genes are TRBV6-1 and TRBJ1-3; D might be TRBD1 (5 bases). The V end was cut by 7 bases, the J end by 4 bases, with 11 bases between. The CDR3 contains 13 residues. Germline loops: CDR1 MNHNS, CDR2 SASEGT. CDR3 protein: CASKRGVGNTIYF. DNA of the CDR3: TGTGCCAGCAAACGGGGGGTAGGAAACACCATATATTTT.

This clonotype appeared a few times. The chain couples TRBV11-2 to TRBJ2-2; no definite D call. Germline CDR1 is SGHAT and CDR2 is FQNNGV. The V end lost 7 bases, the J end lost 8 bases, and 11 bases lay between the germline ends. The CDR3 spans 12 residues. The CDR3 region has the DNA TGTGCCAGCAACCCCCTCTTTGGGGAGCTGTTTTTT. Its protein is CASNPLFGELFF.

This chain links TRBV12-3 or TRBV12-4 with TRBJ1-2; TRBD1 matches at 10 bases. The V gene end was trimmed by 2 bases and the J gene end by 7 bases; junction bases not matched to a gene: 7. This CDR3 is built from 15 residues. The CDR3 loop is CASSLSAGQGPGYTF. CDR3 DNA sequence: TGTGCCAGCAGTTTATCTGCGGGACAGGGGCCTGGCTACACCTTC.